This is a list of T cell receptor beta chains from one sample in a study of beta chain features in type 1 diabetes. Method: immunoSEQ multiplex PCR; TCRdb's copy keeps in-frame clones and lacks some. The sample yields approximately 340,000 clones, roughly 16% seen once. The sequenced sample consisted of naive CD4+ T cells from blood. The receptors come from a woman in her late teens or twenties in good health. Each CDR3 is given with its conserved first and last residue. A D gene is named only where the DNA matches it firmly. A row's size may be missing; if present it is once, few, many or a size class.

V	D	J	size	DNA	CDR3
TRBV7-2	TRBD1	TRBJ2-1	NA	TGTGCCAGCAGTATAACAGGGGGCGTCGGTTACAATGAGCAGTTCTTC	CASSITGGVGYNEQFF
TRBV5-1	TRBD1	TRBJ1-5	few	TGCGCCAGCAGTTTTCTCCTGACCGACAGGGGGCCGAATCAGCCCCAGCATTTT	CASSFLLTDRGPNQPQHF
TRBV4-1	NA	TRBJ2-5	NA	TGCGCCAGCAGCCCAGGGGAGGGTCTGGGGGAGGAGACCCAGTACTTC	CASSPGEGLGEETQYF
TRBV14	NA	TRBJ1-2	once	TGTGCCAGCAGCAAAGTTCGTAGACAGAACGTCCGGGGCTACACCTTC	CASSKVRRQNVRGYTF
TRBV27	NA	TRBJ2-1	NA	TGTGCCAGCAGGCTGTTCACGTACAGTGAGCAGTTCTTC	CASRLFTYSEQFF
TRBV2	TRBD2	TRBJ2-3	few	TGTGCCAGCAGAGTCAGCGGGAGGGCCGCAGATACGCAGTATTTT	CASRVSGRAADTQYF
TRBV15	NA	TRBJ2-3	few	TGTGCCACCAGCAGAGCCCCCCCTCGAGATACGCAGTATTTT	CATSRAPPRDTQYF
TRBV28	TRBD1	TRBJ1-2	few	TGTGCCAGCAGTTTAGGACAGGTTAACTATGGCTACACCTTC	CASSLGQVNYGYTF
TRBV4-2	TRBD2	TRBJ2-3	few	TGTGCCAGCAGCCAAATCTGGCGGGAGTACGGCACAGATACGCAGTATTTT	CASSQIWREYGTDTQYF
TRBV9	NA	TRBJ2-3	few	TGTGCCAGCAGCCCCGGAGGCAGGGGAGCAGATACGCAGTATTTT	CASSPGGRGADTQYF
TRBV7-9	TRBD2	TRBJ2-1	NA	TGTGCCAGCAGCCCCGGACTAGCGGGACCCAGCTCCTACAATGAGCAGTTCTTC	CASSPGLAGPSSYNEQFF
TRBV5-1	TRBD2	TRBJ2-7	NA	TGCGCCAGCAGCTTGGAGTTCGCGGGAGGGCCCGGCGAGCAGTACTTC	CASSLEFAGGPGEQYF
TRBV5-4	TRBD2	TRBJ2-7	NA	TGTGCCGCCGGGGGGGGGCAGAGGGAGCAGTACTTC	CAAGGGQREQYF
TRBV29-1	NA	TRBJ2-7	NA	TGCAGCGTTGGGGGCGCCTACGAGCAGTACTTC	CSVGGAYEQYF
TRBV7-2	TRBD1	TRBJ2-1	few	TGTGCCAGCAGCTTATTCGGGACAGGTGAGCAGTTCTTC	CASSLFGTGEQFF
TRBV9	TRBD2	TRBJ2-7	few	TGTGCCAGCAGCCTCGGACTAGCGGGGTTTTACGAGCAGTACTTC	CASSLGLAGFYEQYF
TRBV10-3	NA	TRBJ2-6	NA	TGTGCCATCACTAATGCCGGTTACTCTGGGGCCAACGTCCTGACTTTC	CAITNAGYSGANVLTF
TRBV28	NA	TRBJ2-1	NA	TGTGCCAGCATTTTTAATCGGAGGCCCCCCAATGAGCAGTTCTTC	CASIFNRRPPNEQFF
TRBV4-1	NA	TRBJ2-2	once	TGCGCCAGCAGCCAAGATTCGGGTTACACCGGGGAGCTGTTTTTT	CASSQDSGYTGELFF
TRBV25-1	TRBD1	TRBJ2-1	NA	TGTGCCAGCAGTCACTCCCGGACAGGAGGGCAGTTCTTC	CASSHSRTGGQFF
TRBV25-1	NA	TRBJ2-7	NA	TGTGCCAGCAGACCACACAGCTCCTACGAGCAGTACTTC	CASRPHSSYEQYF
TRBV5-1	NA	TRBJ2-1	NA	TGCGCCAGCAGCGGAACAGGTGACTCCTACAATGAGCAGTTCTTC	CASSGTGDSYNEQFF
TRBV4-2	TRBD2	TRBJ2-1	NA	TGTGCCAGCAGCCAAGGGGGACTAGCGGGAAACCTCGCGGGGAATGAGCAGTTCTTC	CASSQGGLAGNLAGNEQFF
TRBV5-4	NA	TRBJ1-2	few	TGTGCCAGCAGCAATAACCGAGTACCCTATGGCTACACCTTC	CASSNNRVPYGYTF
TRBV21-1	NA	TRBJ2-1	few	TGTGCCAGCAAGGGGCTAGCGGGAGCGGAGCAGTTCTTC	CASKGLAGAEQFF